Sequencing of this TCR beta chain was carried out in a study of CD8+CD57+ T cells in acquired aplastic anemia. In patients chosen for sequencing, flow cytometry had shown CD8+CD57+ cell expansion. Severe acquired aplastic anemia was diagnosed in all patients. Among the patients, none had received any therapy at the time of blood sampling. Profiling of TCR beta VDJ combinations and CDR3 sequences used genomic DNA as template. TCRdb redid the calling of the reads with MiXCR, one entry per CDR3 protein. The sample lists over 150,000 distinct CDR3 sequences; roughly 50% were seen once. Study-wide results and caveats: Patients had approximately 29 CD8+ CDR3 sequences in common with controls (the shared set). Patients did not significantly differ from controls in CD8+ Simpson's diversity.

For this clonotype: Its matching antigen is unknown.

V lost 6 bases and J lost 5; bases outside the gene matches: 4. This CDR3 contains 15 residues. Germline V gene sequence: CDR1 ENHRY, CDR2 SYGVKD. The chain uses TRBV10-3 and TRBJ2-2; 12 nucleotides match TRBD2. The sample was sorted CD4+, CD8+, or CD8+CD57+ T cells (not recorded which) from PBMCs. The TCR originated in a human donor with aplastic anemia. The CDR3 loop is CAISLTSGSTGELFF. The CDR3 DNA reads TGTGCCATCAGCTTGACTAGCGGGAGTACCGGGGAGCTGTTTTTT.